The 23 T cell receptor beta chains presented below share a single source sample, sequenced in a study of spatial heterogeneity in lung cancer. Sample time point: sample taken at primary tumor resection. Extraction of whole RNA from tumor, nontumor lung or frozen PBMC preceded unsorted sequencing. MiXCR was run by TCRdb on the 5' RACE reads, yielding one entry per CDR3 protein. This sample carries some 25,000 distinct CDR3 sequences, roughly 4.8% of them seen once, and the ten largest clones take about 5.5%. Here the sequenced sample was PBMCs, taken at surgery. Receptors originate from a male donor with early-stage non-small cell lung cancer.

This clonotype was detected many times. Written as DNA, the CDR3 is TGCGCCAGCAGCTTGGCACCCACTCAAGAGACCCAGTACTTC. This sequence encodes CASSLAPTQETQYF. The chain links TRBV5-1 to TRBJ2-5, with D uncertain. CDR1 SGHRS and CDR2 YFSETQ come from the germline V gene. With 0 bases removed from V and 2 bases from J, the gap between germline ends came to 8 bases. This CDR3 is built from 14 residues.

This clonotype is medium-sized (0.01 to 0.1%) by share. Sequence at one end of the junction differs from germline and may be a read error. The chain recombines TRBV12-3 or TRBV12-4 with TRBJ2-1, with TRBD1 identical over 7 bases. CDR3 length: 11 amino acids. CDR3 region: CASSFGQGVIF. For the CDR3, the DNA is TGTGCCAGCAGTTTCGGTCAGGGGGTAATCTTC.

This clonotype was counted ten times or more. This chain links TRBV6-5 with TRBJ1-4; D is perhaps TRBD1 (6 bases). V was cut by 6 bases and J by 7 bases, with 18 bases left in between. Per the germline V gene, CDR1 is MNHEY and CDR2 is SVGAGI. The CDR3 has 15 amino acids. The CDR3 here is CASRGPETGLEKLFF. The CDR3 DNA sequence: TGTGCCAGCAGAGGCCCGGAGACAGGTCTTGAAAAACTGTTTTTT.

In its sample, this clonotype ranks as medium-sized. The gene calls are TRBV3-1 and TRBJ2-5, with TRBD1 as a possible D gene (5 bases). CDR1 and CDR2 (germline): LGHDT, YNNKEL (reference sequence). The CDR3 totals 14 residues. The V end was cut by 5 bases, the J end by 0 bases, with 10 bases between. CDR3 sequence: CASSTRQYQETQYF. For the CDR3, the DNA is TGTGCCAGCAGCACCCGACAGTACCAAGAGACCCAGTACTTC.

In its sample, this clonotype was seen many times. This sequence joins TRBV2 and TRBJ1-2; D gene uncertain. The germline V and J ends were trimmed by 4 bases and 2 bases, with 8 bases remaining between them. In germline, CDR1 is SNHLY, CDR2 FYNNEI. CDR3 size: 13 residues. The CDR3 protein is CASSGARNYGYTF. The DNA of the CDR3 is TGTGCCAGCAGTGGTGCCAGAAACTATGGCTACACCTTC.

This clonotype was seen many times. V is TRBV6-6 and J is TRBJ2-7, with D unclear. This CDR3 region has 13 residues. Per germline, CDR1 MNHNY and CDR2 SVGAGI (reference sequence). V lost 2 bases and J 0 bases, leaving 5 bases between the germline ends. CDR3 DNA: TGTGCCAGCAGTTACCCGCCCTCCTACGAGCAGTACTTC. The encoded protein is CASSYPPSYEQYF.

There are a few counts of this clonotype. CDR3: CASSVWPKGEAFF. The CDR3 nucleotides are TGTGCCAGCAGCGTTTGGCCCAAGGGTGAAGCTTTCTTT. V gene TRBV9 combines with J gene TRBJ1-1, with D unclear. The germline V gene encodes CDR1 SGDLS and CDR2 YYNGEE. The CDR3 spans 13 residues. Trimming pared 2 bases from V and 7 bases from J, leaving 12 bases between. The complete variable domain, with remaining parts taken from reference TRBV9 and TRBJ1-1, reads DSGVTQTPKHLITATGQRVTLRCSPRSGDLSVYWYQQSLDQGLQFLIQYYNGEERAKGNILERFSAQQFPDLHSELNLSSLELGDSALYFCASSVWPKGEAFFGQGTRLTVV.

At least ten counts were recorded for this clonotype. V gene TRBV28 combines with J gene TRBJ1-5; a weak D match, TRBD1 (6 bases). Germline loops: CDR1 MDHEN, CDR2 SYDVKM. The CDR3 spans 15 residues. V lost 5 bases to trimming and J lost 0 bases, with 11 bases between them. This CDR3 reads CASSLDRSSNQPQHF. The CDR3 bases are TGTGCCAGCAGTCTCGACAGGAGTAGCAATCAGCCCCAGCATTTT. The whole variable domain, remainder taken from reference TRBV28 and TRBJ1-5, is DVKVTQSSRYLVKRTGEKVFLECVQDMDHENMFWYRQDPGLGLRLIYFSYDVKMKEKGDIPEGYSVSREKKERFSLILESASTNQTSMYLCASSLDRSSNQPQHFGDGTRLSIL.

Many counts were recorded for this clonotype. The rearrangement links TRBV14 to TRBJ2-5; TRBD2 might be the D (5 bases). The CDR3 contains 15 residues. CDR1 is SGHDN and CDR2 is FVKESK in the germline V gene. Trimming cost V 5 bases and J 3 bases, with 16 bases left between them. CDR3 sequence: CASSGVGSLKETQYF. The CDR3 coding sequence is TGTGCCAGCAGCGGCGTTGGGAGTCTTAAAGAGACCCAGTACTTC.

This clonotype appeared many times. The V gene is TRBV20-1, the J gene TRBJ2-5; no definite D call. Trimming took off 3 bases at V and 2 bases at J, with 10 bases between the two ends. The CDR3 runs 13 residues. Germline loops: CDR1 DFQATT, CDR2 SNEGSKA (reference sequence). The CDR3 nucleotides are TGCAGTGCTAGGCATCCCTCTCAAGAGACCCAGTACTTC. Translated, it gives CSARHPSQETQYF.

This clonotype was seen ten or more times. This rearrangement joins TRBV4-1 to TRBJ2-7, with D maybe TRBD2 (5 bases). The germline gives CDR1 MGHRA, CDR2 YSYEKL. The CDR3 extends over 14 amino acids. V gave up 0 bases and J gave up 5 bases, with 11 bases separating them. Here the CDR3 DNA reads TGCGCCAGCAGCCAAGATCCGACTACAAACGAGCAGTACTTC. It translates to CASSQDPTTNEQYF.

This clonotype was seen many times. The chain couples TRBV10-2 to TRBJ2-7, with D tentatively TRBD1 or TRBD2 (5 bases each). There are 13 residues in the CDR3. The germline V and J ends were trimmed by 3 bases and 6 bases, with 12 bases remaining between them. CDR1 is WSHSY and CDR2 is SAAADI in the germline V gene. The DNA of the CDR3 is TGCGCCAGCAGTGACAGGGCTGGGAGCGAGCAGTACTTC. Translating it yields CASSDRAGSEQYF.

Points on this clonotype: A read error may account for a junction end that differs from germline. The V and J genes are TRBV11-2 and TRBJ2-3; D uncertain. The CDR3 is made up of 12 amino acids. The V gene's germline CDR1 is SGHAT and CDR2 FQNNGV. The CDR3 here is CASSLEPDTQNF. CDR3 bases: TGCGCCAGCAGCTTAGAGCCAGATACGCAGAATTTT.

This clonotype has a count of ten or more. This rearrangement joins TRBV6-5 to TRBJ2-3, with 12 bases identical to TRBD2. The CDR3 has 17 residues. V shed 2 bases, J shed 4 bases, and the junction held 7 bases outside the gene matches. CDR1 is MNHEY, CDR2 SVGAGI, per germline. The CDR3 DNA sequence: TGTGCCAGCAGTTACCTAGCGGGAGGGCCTTTTTCAGATACGCAGTATTTT. Translating it yields CASSYLAGGPFSDTQYF.

This clonotype has ten or more counts. Sequence at one end of the junction differs from germline and may be a read error. The chain links TRBV6-5 to TRBJ2-3, with a possible D match to TRBD2 (6 bases). The CDR3 consists of 16 residues. Germline V lookup: CDR1 MNHEY, CDR2 SVGAGI. The chain's CDR3 is CASSYSPGPGGDTQYF. The CDR3 region has the DNA TGTGCCAGCAGCTACTCCCCGGGACCCGGGGGAGATACGCAGTATTTT.

V and J are TRBV18 and TRBJ2-4; 7 bases are shared with TRBD1. The CDR3 is 12 residues long. Germline V CDR1 and CDR2: KGHSH, LQKENI. The J segment lost 11 bases and the V segment lost 2 bases, leaving 3 bases of the junction unmatched. DNA of the CDR3: TGTGCCAGCTCACCAAGGACAGGCTTTCAGTACTTC. Its protein is CASSPRTGFQYF.

This clonotype was observed many times. The chain links TRBV20-1 to TRBJ2-7; D possibly corresponds to TRBD1 (6 bases). Trimming removed 5 bases at V and 0 bases at J, with 20 bases between. The CDR3 is 16 amino acids. Germline values: CDR1 DFQATT, CDR2 SNEGSKA (reference sequence). CDR3: CSAGQTGLGISYEQYF. The DNA of the CDR3 is TGCAGTGCTGGACAGACAGGCTTAGGCATCTCCTACGAGCAGTACTTC.

Ten or more counts support this clonotype. The CDR3 region has the DNA TGTGCCAGCAGCGGCCGGGACAGGGAACCCTCTGGGGCCAACGTCCTGACTTTC. Translated, it gives CASSGRDREPSGANVLTF. The rearrangement uses TRBV21-1 and TRBJ2-6; the DNA was not used to check the table's D call, TRBD1. TRBV21-1 is termed a pseudogene. The CDR3 runs to 18 residues.

The V gene is TRBV6-2 or TRBV6-3, the J gene TRBJ2-1, with TRBD2 matching 7 bases. The CDR3 is 14 residues long. The V segment lost 7 bases and the J segment 0 bases; nucleotides outside the gene matches: 3. In germline, CDR1 is MNHEY, CDR2 SVGEGT. CDR3: CASTGGSSYNEQFF. The CDR3 coding sequence is TGTGCCAGCACCGGGGGGAGCTCCTACAATGAGCAGTTCTTC.

This clonotype came up many times. The chain is built from TRBV19 and TRBJ2-5; 10 bases are a match to TRBD2. CDR1 is LNHDA, CDR2 SQIVND, per germline (reference sequence). The CDR3 totals 16 residues. V shed 3 bases, J shed 2 bases, and the junction held 6 bases outside the gene matches. CDR3 nucleotide sequence: TGTGCCAGTAGTATCCTAGCGGGAGCACCACAAGAGACCCAGTACTTC. This sequence encodes CASSILAGAPQETQYF.

This clonotype came up many times. This chain joins TRBV20-1 and TRBJ1-1; D unresolved. V dropped 6 bases and J dropped 2 bases, with 10 bases sitting between them. In germline, CDR1 is DFQATT, CDR2 SNEGSKA (reference sequence). The CDR3 consists of 12 residues. This CDR3 reads CSAEGINTEAFF. In DNA form, the CDR3 reads TGCAGTGCCGAGGGTATTAACACTGAAGCTTTCTTT.

This clonotype occurred many times. The chain joins TRBV29-1 to TRBJ2-7; no reliable D call. The CDR3 runs to 13 residues. The germline V gene encodes CDR1 SQVTM and CDR2 ANQGSEA. V was cut by 2 bases and J by 0 bases, with 8 bases left in between. Here the CDR3 DNA reads TGCAGCGTTGAACAAACGGCCTCCTACGAGCAGTACTTC. Protein: CSVEQTASYEQYF.

This clonotype has just a few counts. This rearrangement joins TRBV12-3 or TRBV12-4 to TRBJ1-2, with 10 bases aligning to TRBD1. The CDR3 is 17 amino acids. After removal of 4 bases from V and 4 bases from J, the junction contained 12 bases not matched to a gene. In DNA, the CDR3 is TGTGCCAGCAGTTACCAGTTGACAGGGGGCGGAAGCTATGGCTACACCTTC. Its translation: CASSYQLTGGGSYGYTF.